The 32 T cell receptor beta chains in this list originate from one sample, sequenced in a study of blood T cell repertoires in COVID-19. Assay used: immunoSEQ multiplex PCR; TCRdb lists only in-frame clones, some missing. The sample gives fewer than 300,000 clones, roughly 84% of which show up once; 3.1% is in the top ten. Material for sequencing was peripheral blood. The receptors here all came from a young woman with acute or convalescent COVID-19.

The CDR3 DNA reads TGTGCCAGCCGACTAGCGGGAGGCTACGAGCAGTACTTC. Translated, it gives CASRLAGGYEQYF. This chain uses TRBV25-1 with TRBJ2-7, with TRBD2 identical over 13 bases. Germline loops: CDR1 MGHDK, CDR2 SYGVNS. V lost 8 bases to trimming and J lost 3 bases; unmatched junction nucleotides: 1. The length of the CDR3 is 13 residues.

This chain uses TRBV5-1 with TRBJ2-5, with 14 bases fitting TRBD2. Trimming cost V 4 bases and J 0 bases; bases outside gene matches: 5. From germline, CDR1 is SGHRS and CDR2 YFSETQ. The CDR3 sequence is 17 residues long. DNA for the CDR3: TGCGCCAGCAGCGAAGGGACTAGCGGGAGCCACCAAGAGACCCAGTACTTC. This gives the protein CASSEGTSGSHQETQYF.

The gene calls are TRBV4-2 and TRBJ2-2; D possibly corresponds to TRBD1 (6 bases). Germline-derived CDR1 and CDR2 are LGHNA and YNFKEQ. The V and J ends lost 3 bases and 4 bases respectively, with 15 bases between them. The CDR3 has 16 amino acids. This CDR3 is CASSHHKQGSTGELFF. The CDR3 nucleotides are TGTGCCAGCAGCCATCACAAACAGGGATCCACCGGGGAGCTGTTTTTT.

The V call is TRBV10-3, the J call TRBJ2-7; 7 bases are shared with TRBD1. Germline CDR1 ENHRY, CDR2 SYGVKD. V dropped 2 bases and J dropped 4; count of bases not matched to a gene: 5. This CDR3 contains 14 residues. CDR3 loop: CAISEQQGPYEQYF. The CDR3 DNA follows: TGTGCCATCAGTGAGCAACAGGGGCCGTACGAGCAGTACTTC.

The V call is TRBV7-6, the J call TRBJ1-6, with D possibly being TRBD1 (5 bases). The ends were cut back, 5 bases at V and 14 bases at J, with 19 bases in the middle. CDR1 and CDR2 (germline): SGHVS, FNYEAQ. The CDR3 extends over 14 amino acids. DNA for the CDR3: TGTGCCAGCAGCCCTATGAACCCGGACACGGCCCTCCACTTT. Encoded protein: CASSPMNPDTALHF.

The chain employs TRBV4-3 and TRBJ2-2, with D possibly TRBD2 on 5 matching bases. The CDR3 totals 15 residues. V was cut by 2 bases and J by 4 bases, with 11 bases left in between. Germline V CDR1 and CDR2: LGHNA, YSLEER. The CDR3 is CASSQFRRVTGELFF. Written as DNA, the CDR3 is TGCGCCAGCAGCCAATTTAGGCGGGTCACCGGGGAGCTGTTTTTT.

The V call is TRBV6-5, the J call TRBJ1-5; no firm D call. V was clipped by 7 bases and J by 6 bases, with 13 bases between them. The CDR3 totals 13 residues. Germline V gene lookup returns CDR1 MNHEY and CDR2 SVGAGI. CDR3 DNA: TGTGCCAGCACCGGGAGGGTCGGTCAGCCCCAGCATTTT. Its translation: CASTGRVGQPQHF.

CDR3 in DNA: TGTGCCAGCAGTGGGCCTAGCGAGCTATACGAGCAGTACTTC. Residues: CASSGPSELYEQYF. This chain links TRBV19 with TRBJ2-7, with D possibly TRBD2 on 6 matching bases. CDR1 is LNHDA and CDR2 is SQIVND in the germline V gene (reference sequence). V was cut by 9 bases and J by 4 bases, with 19 bases left in between. The length of the CDR3 is 14 residues.

J is TRBJ1-6 and V is TRBV27, with D possibly being TRBD1 (6 bases). Germline CDR1 is MNHEY and CDR2 is SMNVEV (reference sequence). V lost 8 bases, J lost 10 bases, and 18 bases lay in between. CDR3 length: 14 amino acids. CDR3 nucleotides: TGTGCCAGCGGAATTGACAGGCGTCGATCACCCCTCCACTTT. This gives the protein CASGIDRRRSPLHF.

This chain uses TRBV19 with TRBJ1-5, with a tentative D call TRBD1 (6 bases). The CDR3 is 14 amino acids. Trimming removed 6 bases at V and 4 bases at J, with 13 bases between. Germline-derived CDR1 and CDR2 are LNHDA and SQIVND (reference sequence). The CDR3 bases are TGTGCCAGTAGAGGACAGAGACTAAATCAGCCCCAGCATTTT. Its protein is CASRGQRLNQPQHF.

J is TRBJ1-1 and V is TRBV15, with D possibly TRBD1 on 5 matching bases. Germline V gives CDR1 LNHNV, CDR2 YYDKDF (reference sequence). The ends were cut back, 1 base at V and 9 bases at J, with 15 bases in the middle. CDR3 length equals 14 residues. CDR3 in DNA: TGTGCCACCAGCAGAGGGGGAGGGACGGAAAAAGCTTTCTTT. Translated: CATSRGGGTEKAFF. The full variable domain, with the rest looked up from reference TRBV15 and TRBJ1-1, is DAMVIQNPRYQVTQFGKPVTLSCSQTLNHNVMYWYQQKSSQAPKLLFHYYDKDFNNEADTPDNFQSRRPNTSFCFLDIRSPGLGDTAMYLCATSRGGGTEKAFFGQGTRLTVV.

V usage is TRBV6-2 or TRBV6-3 and J usage is TRBJ1-1, with a tentative D call TRBD1 (5 bases). The germline V and J ends were trimmed by 4 bases and 3 bases, with 9 bases remaining between them. The CDR3 is 13 amino acids. Germline V gene lookup returns CDR1 MNHEY and CDR2 SVGEGT. The CDR3 protein is CASSFRDYTEAFF. The CDR3 bases are TGTGCCAGCAGTTTCAGGGACTACACTGAAGCTTTCTTT.

This chain joins TRBV18 and TRBJ2-7; 15 nucleotides match TRBD2. CDR1 and CDR2 from the germline V gene are KGHSH and LQKENI. The CDR3 consists of 16 residues. Trimming removed 1 base from V and 3 bases from J; junction bases left unmatched: 1. The CDR3 nucleotides are TGTGCCAGCTCACCACGGACTAGCGGGAGGGGCTACGAGCAGTACTTC. It encodes CASSPRTSGRGYEQYF.

This chain links TRBV5-4 with TRBJ2-1; 8 bases are shared with TRBD2. Per the germline V gene, CDR1 is SGHNT and CDR2 is YYREEE (reference sequence). V gave up 4 bases and J gave up 5 bases; unmatched junction bases: 8. The CDR3 runs to 15 residues. This CDR3 is CASSETSGKHNEQFF. CDR3 bases: TGTGCCAGCAGCGAAACTAGCGGAAAGCACAATGAGCAGTTCTTC.

This chain connects TRBV6-2 or TRBV6-3 to TRBJ2-1; 7 bases match TRBD1. The CDR3 is made up of 16 amino acids. Germline lookup yields CDR1 MNHEY and CDR2 SVGEGT. J gave up 2 bases and V 5 bases, and 9 bases lay outside the gene matches. CDR3 sequence (DNA): TGTGCCAGCAGTGAGGTGGGGACAGACACCTACAATGAGCAGTTCTTC. This sequence encodes CASSEVGTDTYNEQFF.

V and J are TRBV4-1 and TRBJ1-1; 9 bases align to TRBD1. Looked up from germline, CDR1 is MGHRA and CDR2 is YSYEKL. J was trimmed by 0 bases and V by 0 bases; bases with no gene match: 2. This CDR3 is 16 amino acids long. The CDR3 DNA follows: TGCGCCAGCAGCCAAGACGGGACAGGGATGAACACTGAAGCTTTCTTT. This sequence encodes CASSQDGTGMNTEAFF.

Here the CDR3 reads CASSMTSGTFYEQYF. Here the CDR3 DNA reads TGTGCCAGTAGTATGACTAGCGGGACTTTCTACGAGCAGTACTTC. The chain uses TRBV19 and TRBJ2-7, with 11 bases lining up with TRBD2. The CDR3 runs to 15 residues. The trim removed 3 bases at V and 3 bases at J, leaving 4 bases unmatched. Per the germline V gene, CDR1 is LNHDA and CDR2 is SQIVND (reference sequence).

The chain recombines TRBV7-9 with TRBJ2-7; D possibly corresponds to TRBD2 (6 bases). Trimming took 1 base from V and 0 from J, leaving 10 bases between them. The CDR3 is 15 residues long. Germline CDR1 is SEHNR and CDR2 is FQNEAQ (reference sequence). The CDR3 loop is CASSLVLAGSYEQYF. Written as DNA, the CDR3 is TGTGCCAGCAGCTTAGTACTAGCCGGCTCCTACGAGCAGTACTTC.

This clone was observed a few times. The chain is built from TRBV5-1 and TRBJ1-2; the D gene is possibly TRBD1 (5 bases). Germline CDR1 is SGHRS and CDR2 is YFSETQ. Trimming took 4 bases from V and 3 from J, leaving 13 bases between them. CDR3 size: 14 residues. The CDR3: CASSQSPTDYGYTF. CDR3 DNA sequence: TGCGCCAGCAGCCAATCCCCGACAGACTATGGCTACACCTTC.

This chain links TRBV5-1 with TRBJ1-2, with 10 bases matching TRBD1. The junction had 8 bases not matched to a gene; V was cut back by 0 bases and J by 6 bases. There are 16 residues in the CDR3. Germline V gives CDR1 SGHRS, CDR2 YFSETQ. The CDR3 nucleotides are TGCGCCAGCAGCTTGGCTCGACAGGGGGCGAGGGATGGCTACACCTTC. It translates to CASSLARQGARDGYTF.

The chain has TRBV29-1 and TRBJ1-2; no reliable D call. The CDR3 covers 14 residues. V gave up 6 bases and J gave up 2 bases, with 16 bases separating them. Germline V gene data show CDR1 as SQVTM and CDR2 as ANQGSEA. DNA of the CDR3: TGCAGCGTCAGCGAGAACCCCTTAAACTATGGCTACACCTTC. It codes for CSVSENPLNYGYTF. Together with reference TRBV29-1 and TRBJ1-2, the CDR3 gives the full variable domain: SAVISQKPSRDICQRGTSLTIQCQVDSQVTMMFWYRQQPGQSLTLIATANQGSEATYESGFVIDKFPISRPNLTFSTLTVSNMSPEDSSIYLCSVSENPLNYGYTFGSGTRLTVV.

This sequence joins TRBV28 and TRBJ2-4; D is unresolved. Germline V CDR1 and CDR2: MDHEN, SYDVKM. Between the trimmed V and J ends, which lost 7 bases and 0 bases, there was a span of 19 bases. This CDR3 comprises 17 residues. The CDR3 spells CASNRRQFYKAKNIQYF. The CDR3 bases are TGTGCCAGCAACAGACGGCAGTTTTACAAAGCCAAAAACATTCAGTACTTC.

V and J are TRBV16 and TRBJ1-1; D possibly corresponds to TRBD1 (6 bases). CDR1 and CDR2 (germline): KGHSY, FQNENV. CDR3 size: 14 residues. Trimming stripped 0 bases from V and 5 bases from J, with 10 bases between. CDR3 residues: CASSQSRGGTEAFF. DNA of the CDR3: TGTGCCAGCAGCCAATCAAGGGGGGGTACTGAAGCTTTCTTT.

The gene calls are TRBV18 and TRBJ2-1, with 15 bases matching TRBD2. The V segment lost 0 bases and the J segment 0 bases; nucleotides outside the gene matches: 6. The CDR3 runs 20 residues. CDR1 is KGHSH and CDR2 is LQKENI in the germline V gene. CDR3: CASSPPPGLAGGDSYNEQFF. DNA of the CDR3: TGTGCCAGCTCACCACCGCCGGGACTAGCGGGAGGTGACTCCTACAATGAGCAGTTCTTC.

V usage is TRBV2 and J usage is TRBJ1-4; 11 bases fit TRBD1. Losses at the gene ends were 0 bases for V and 8 bases for J; bases not matched to a gene: 8. Germline CDR1 reads SNHLY; CDR2 reads FYNNEI. The CDR3 runs to 17 residues. The CDR3 loop is CASSEAWTGGAGEKLFF. For the CDR3, the DNA is TGTGCCAGCAGTGAAGCGTGGACAGGGGGCGCAGGGGAAAAACTGTTTTTT.

This rearrangement joins TRBV3-1 (or the pseudogene TRBV3-2) to TRBJ2-3; TRBD2 is a possible D gene (5 bases). The CDR3 is 16 amino acids. CDR1 is LGHDT and CDR2 is YNNKEL in the germline V gene (reference sequence). Between the trimmed V and J ends, which lost 0 bases and 1 base, there was a span of 11 bases. The CDR3 here is CASSQDLRAGTDTQYF. The CDR3 DNA is TGTGCCAGCAGCCAAGATCTGCGGGCGGGCACAGATACGCAGTATTTT.

The table lists this clone with a few counts. The V gene is TRBV3-1 (or the pseudogene TRBV3-2), the J gene TRBJ2-2, with 7 nucleotides matching TRBD1. Per the germline V gene, CDR1 is LGHDT and CDR2 is YNNKEL (reference sequence). CDR3 length: 15 residues. After removal of 4 bases from V and 4 bases from J, the junction contained 6 bases not matched to a gene. The CDR3 reads CASSPSAGGTGELFF. The CDR3 nucleotides read TGTGCCAGCAGCCCCTCAGCAGGGGGCACCGGGGAGCTGTTTTTT.

The chain employs TRBV19 and TRBJ2-7; 10 bases match TRBD2. Unmatched junction bases numbered 6, after V lost 5 bases and J lost 2 bases. Germline V CDR1 and CDR2: LNHDA, SQIVND (reference sequence). The CDR3 has 15 amino acids. The CDR3 DNA reads TGTGCCAGTAGTCTCGCCGGGACTAGCGCCTACGAGCAGTACTTC. Translating it yields CASSLAGTSAYEQYF.

This clone showed up just a few times. The CDR3 sequence is CASSLEPGRIETQYF. As DNA, the CDR3 is TGTGCCAGCAGCTTAGAACCCGGCAGGATCGAGACCCAGTACTTC. The chain joins TRBV7-9 to TRBJ2-5; D gene ambiguous. V dropped 1 base and J dropped 5 bases, with 14 bases sitting between them. Per the germline V gene, CDR1 is SEHNR and CDR2 is FQNEAQ (reference sequence). The CDR3 loop spans 15 amino acids.

The CDR3 spells CASSIQSRWASGDNEQFF. The CDR3 bases are TGTGCCAGTAGTATTCAATCCAGGTGGGCTAGCGGGGACAATGAGCAGTTCTTC. This chain uses TRBV19 with TRBJ2-1; 9 nucleotides match TRBD2. The CDR3 runs to 18 residues. With V trimmed by 3 bases and J by 5 bases, 14 bases remained unmatched. The germline V gene has CDR1 LNHDA and CDR2 SQIVND (reference sequence). The entire variable domain, with the rest obtained from reference TRBV19 and TRBJ2-1, is as follows: DGGITQSPKYLFRKEGQNVTLSCEQNLNHDAMYWYRQDPGQGLRLIYYSQIVNDFQKGDIAEGYSVSREKKESFPLTVTSAQKNPTAFYLCASSIQSRWASGDNEQFFGPGTRLTVL.

The CDR3, as DNA: TGTGCCAGCAGTCCCGCGGGCACGGGGACTACTAACTATGGCTACACCTTC. Translated: CASSPAGTGTTNYGYTF. This chain uses TRBV6-6 with TRBJ1-2; D is perhaps TRBD1 (5 bases). Germline loops: CDR1 MNHNY, CDR2 SVGAGI (reference sequence). Trimming cost V 5 bases and J 0 bases, with 19 bases left between them. The CDR3 totals 17 residues.

CDR3 amino acids: CASSVVPGGTEAFF. CDR3 DNA: TGTGCCAGCAGCGTAGTTCCAGGGGGTACTGAAGCTTTCTTT. The chain recombines TRBV9 with TRBJ1-1; TRBD1 matches 7 bases. Trimming removed 0 bases from V and 5 bases from J; junction bases left unmatched: 4. Germline V gene lookup returns CDR1 SGDLS and CDR2 YYNGEE. The CDR3 extends over 14 amino acids.